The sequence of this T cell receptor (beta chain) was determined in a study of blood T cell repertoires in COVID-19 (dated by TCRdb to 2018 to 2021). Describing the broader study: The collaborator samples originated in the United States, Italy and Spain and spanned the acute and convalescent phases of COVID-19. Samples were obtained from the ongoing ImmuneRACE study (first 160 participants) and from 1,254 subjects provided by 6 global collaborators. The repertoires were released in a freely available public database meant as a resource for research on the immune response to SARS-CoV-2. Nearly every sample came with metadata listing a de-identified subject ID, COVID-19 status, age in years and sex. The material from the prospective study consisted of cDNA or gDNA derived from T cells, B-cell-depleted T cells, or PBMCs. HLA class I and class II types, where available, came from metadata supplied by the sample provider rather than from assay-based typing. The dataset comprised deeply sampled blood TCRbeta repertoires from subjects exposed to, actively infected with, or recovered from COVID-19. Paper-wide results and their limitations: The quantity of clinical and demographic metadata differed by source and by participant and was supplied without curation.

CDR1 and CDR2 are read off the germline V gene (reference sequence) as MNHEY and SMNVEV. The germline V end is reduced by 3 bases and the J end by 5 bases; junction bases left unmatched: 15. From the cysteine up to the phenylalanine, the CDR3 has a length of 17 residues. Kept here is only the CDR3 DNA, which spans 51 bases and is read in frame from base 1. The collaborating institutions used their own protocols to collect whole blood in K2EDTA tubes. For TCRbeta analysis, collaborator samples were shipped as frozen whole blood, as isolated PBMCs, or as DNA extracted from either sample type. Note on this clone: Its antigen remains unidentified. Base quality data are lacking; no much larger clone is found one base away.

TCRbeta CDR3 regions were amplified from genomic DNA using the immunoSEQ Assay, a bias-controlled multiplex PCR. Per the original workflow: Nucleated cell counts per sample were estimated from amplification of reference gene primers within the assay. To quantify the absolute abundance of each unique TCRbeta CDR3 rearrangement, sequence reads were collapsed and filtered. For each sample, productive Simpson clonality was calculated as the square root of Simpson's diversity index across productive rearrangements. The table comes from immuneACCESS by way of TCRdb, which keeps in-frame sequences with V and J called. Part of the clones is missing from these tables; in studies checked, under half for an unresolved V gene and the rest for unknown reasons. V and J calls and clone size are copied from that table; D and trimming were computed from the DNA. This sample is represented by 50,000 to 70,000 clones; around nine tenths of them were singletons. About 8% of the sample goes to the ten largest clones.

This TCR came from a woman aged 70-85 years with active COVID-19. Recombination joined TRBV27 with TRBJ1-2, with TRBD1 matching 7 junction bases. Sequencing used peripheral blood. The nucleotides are TGTGCCAGCAGTTTTTACGCAATCACAGGGGACGGGTATGGCTACACCTTC. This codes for CASSFYAITGDGYGYTF.